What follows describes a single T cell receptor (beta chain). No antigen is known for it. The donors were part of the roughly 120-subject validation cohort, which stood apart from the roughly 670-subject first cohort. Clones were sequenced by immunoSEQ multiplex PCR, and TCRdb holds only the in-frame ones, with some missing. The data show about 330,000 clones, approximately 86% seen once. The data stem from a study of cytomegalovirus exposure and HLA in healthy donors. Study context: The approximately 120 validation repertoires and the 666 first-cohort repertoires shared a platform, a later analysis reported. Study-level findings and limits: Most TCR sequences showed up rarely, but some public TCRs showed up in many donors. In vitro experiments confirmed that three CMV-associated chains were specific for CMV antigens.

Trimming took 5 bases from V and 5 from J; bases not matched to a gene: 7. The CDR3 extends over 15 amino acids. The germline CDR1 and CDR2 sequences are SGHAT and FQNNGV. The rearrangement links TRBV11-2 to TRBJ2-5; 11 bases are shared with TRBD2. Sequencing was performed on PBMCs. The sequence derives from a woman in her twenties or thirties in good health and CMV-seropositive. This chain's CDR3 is CASSPRLAGYETQYF. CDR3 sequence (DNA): TGTGCCAGCAGCCCCAGACTAGCGGGATACGAGACCCAGTACTTC.